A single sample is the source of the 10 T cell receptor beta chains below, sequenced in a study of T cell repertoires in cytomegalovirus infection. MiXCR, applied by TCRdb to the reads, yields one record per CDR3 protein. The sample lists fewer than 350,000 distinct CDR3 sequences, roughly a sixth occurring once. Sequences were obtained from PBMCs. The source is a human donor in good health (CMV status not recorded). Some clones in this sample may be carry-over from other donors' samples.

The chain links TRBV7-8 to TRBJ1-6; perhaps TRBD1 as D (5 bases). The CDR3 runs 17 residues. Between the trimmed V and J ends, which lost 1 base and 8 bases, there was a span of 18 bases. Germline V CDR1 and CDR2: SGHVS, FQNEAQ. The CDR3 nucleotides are TGTGCCAGCAGCTTAGAAAGCCCGGGACGGAGGGATTCACCCCTCCACTTT. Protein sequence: CASSLESPGRRDSPLHF.

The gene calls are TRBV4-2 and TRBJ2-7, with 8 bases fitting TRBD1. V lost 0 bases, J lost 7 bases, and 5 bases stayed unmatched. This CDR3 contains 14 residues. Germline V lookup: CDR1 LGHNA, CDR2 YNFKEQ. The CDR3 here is CASSQDQGAREQYF. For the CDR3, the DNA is TGTGCCAGCAGCCAAGATCAGGGGGCAAGGGAGCAGTACTTC.

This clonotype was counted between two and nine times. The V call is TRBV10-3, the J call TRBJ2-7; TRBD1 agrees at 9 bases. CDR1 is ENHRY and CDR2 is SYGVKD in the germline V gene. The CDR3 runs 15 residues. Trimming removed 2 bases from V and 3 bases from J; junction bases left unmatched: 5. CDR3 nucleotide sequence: TGTGCCATCAGTGAGCGAGACAGGGGGGACTACGAGCAGTACTTC. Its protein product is CAISERDRGDYEQYF.

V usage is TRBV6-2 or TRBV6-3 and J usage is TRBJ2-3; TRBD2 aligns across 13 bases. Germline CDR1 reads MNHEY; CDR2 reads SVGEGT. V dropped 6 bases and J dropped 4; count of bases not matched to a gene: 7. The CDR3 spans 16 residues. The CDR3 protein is CASRGGTSGDADTQYF. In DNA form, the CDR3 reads TGTGCCAGCAGAGGGGGGACTAGCGGGGACGCAGATACGCAGTATTTT.

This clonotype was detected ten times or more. The CDR3 region is CASSTPDRGLEETQYF. In DNA, the CDR3 is TGTGCCAGCAGTACTCCAGACAGGGGGCTTGAAGAGACCCAGTACTTC. This chain connects TRBV12-3 or TRBV12-4 to TRBJ2-5; 10 bases line up with TRBD1. V shed 5 bases, J shed 3 bases, and the junction held 9 bases outside the gene matches. This CDR3 comprises 16 residues.

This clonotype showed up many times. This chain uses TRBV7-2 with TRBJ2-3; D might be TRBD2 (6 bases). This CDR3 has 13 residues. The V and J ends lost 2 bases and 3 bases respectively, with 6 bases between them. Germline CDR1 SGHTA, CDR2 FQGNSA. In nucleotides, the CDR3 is TGTGCCAGCAGCTTAAGCGGGACAGATACGCAGTATTTT. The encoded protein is CASSLSGTDTQYF.

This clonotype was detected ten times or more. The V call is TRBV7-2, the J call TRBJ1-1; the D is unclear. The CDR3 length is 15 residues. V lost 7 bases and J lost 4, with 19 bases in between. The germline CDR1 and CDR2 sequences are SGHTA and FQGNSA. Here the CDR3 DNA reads TGTGCCAGCAACCTTAGGTCTGGGTTGGGCACTGAAGCTTTCTTT. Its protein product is CASNLRSGLGTEAFF. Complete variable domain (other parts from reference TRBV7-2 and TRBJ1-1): GAGVSQSPSNKVTEKGKDVELRCDPISGHTALYWYRQSLGQGLEFLIYFQGNSAPDKSGLPSDRFSAERTGGSVSTLTIQRTQQEDSAVYLCASNLRSGLGTEAFFGQGTRLTVV.

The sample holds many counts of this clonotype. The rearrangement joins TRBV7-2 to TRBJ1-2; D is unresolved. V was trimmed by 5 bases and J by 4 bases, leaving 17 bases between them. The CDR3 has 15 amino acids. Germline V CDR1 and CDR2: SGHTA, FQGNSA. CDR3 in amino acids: CASSPDIGRSYGYTF. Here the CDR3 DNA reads TGTGCCAGCAGCCCAGACATTGGCCGGAGCTATGGCTACACCTTC.

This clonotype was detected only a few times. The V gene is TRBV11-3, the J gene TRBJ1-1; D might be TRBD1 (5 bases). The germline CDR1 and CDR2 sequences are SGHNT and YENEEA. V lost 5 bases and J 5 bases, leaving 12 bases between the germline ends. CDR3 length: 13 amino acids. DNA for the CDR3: TGTGCCAGCAGCCCCGGGGCGCGGACTGAAGCTTTCTTT. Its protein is CASSPGARTEAFF. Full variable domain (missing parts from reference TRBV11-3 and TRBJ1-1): EAGVVQSPRYKIIEKKQPVAFWCNPISGHNTLYWYLQNLGQGPELLIRYENEEAVDDSQLPKDRFSAERLKGVDSTLKIQPAELGDSAVYLCASSPGARTEAFFGQGTRLTVV.

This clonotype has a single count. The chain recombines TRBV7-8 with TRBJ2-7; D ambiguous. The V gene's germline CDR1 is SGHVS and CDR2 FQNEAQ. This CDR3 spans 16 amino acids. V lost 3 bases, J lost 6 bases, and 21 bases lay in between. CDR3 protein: CASSFLVGMATFEQYF. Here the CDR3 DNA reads TGTGCCAGCAGCTTCCTTGTGGGGATGGCGACTTTCGAGCAGTACTTC.